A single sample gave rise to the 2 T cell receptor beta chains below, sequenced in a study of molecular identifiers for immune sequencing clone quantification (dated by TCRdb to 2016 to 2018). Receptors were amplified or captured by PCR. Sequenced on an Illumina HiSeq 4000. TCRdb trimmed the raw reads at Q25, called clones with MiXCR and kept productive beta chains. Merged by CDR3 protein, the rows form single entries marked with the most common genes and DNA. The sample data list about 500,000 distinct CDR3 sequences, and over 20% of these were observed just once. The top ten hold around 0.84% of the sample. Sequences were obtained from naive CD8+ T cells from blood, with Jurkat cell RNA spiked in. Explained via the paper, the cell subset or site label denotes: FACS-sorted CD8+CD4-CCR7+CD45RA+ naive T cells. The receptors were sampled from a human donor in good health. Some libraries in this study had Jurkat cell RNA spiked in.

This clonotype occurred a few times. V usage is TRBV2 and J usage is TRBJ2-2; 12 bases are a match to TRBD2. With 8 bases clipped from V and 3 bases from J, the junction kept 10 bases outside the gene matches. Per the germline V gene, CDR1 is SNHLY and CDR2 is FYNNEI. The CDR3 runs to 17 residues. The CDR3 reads CASAPTSGSLYTGELFF. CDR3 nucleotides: TGTGCCAGCGCCCCGACTAGCGGGAGTCTGTACACCGGGGAGCTGTTTTTT.

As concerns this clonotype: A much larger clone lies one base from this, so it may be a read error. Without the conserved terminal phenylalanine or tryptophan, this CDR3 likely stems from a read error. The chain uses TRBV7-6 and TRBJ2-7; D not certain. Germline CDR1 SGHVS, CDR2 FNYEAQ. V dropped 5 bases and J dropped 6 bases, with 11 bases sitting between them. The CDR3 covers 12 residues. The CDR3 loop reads CASSARESEQYS. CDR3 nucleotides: TGTGCCAGCAGCGCGAGAGAGAGCGAGCAGTACTCC.